A single sample gave rise to the 17 T cell receptor beta chains below, sequenced in a study of CD8+ T cells in alopecia areata (dated by TCRdb to 2016 to 2019). Libraries were made using the immunoSEQ multiplex PCR assay. For TCR sequencing, RNA was extracted from every sample and reverse transcribed into cDNA to serve as template. Imported from immuneACCESS, the table was reduced by TCRdb to in-frame sequences with V and J called. These copies leave out some clones; in studies compared against another copy, an unresolved V gene accounts for under half, and the cause of the remainder is not known. This sample lists over 150,000 clones; 50% to 70% were detected once. The ten top clones hold roughly 1.7% of the sample. The time point label here, explained by the study, means: baseline before oral tofacitinib. Sequenced material: CD4+ T cells sorted from blood, taken at week 0. The receptors shown here come from a human donor with alopecia areata.

This sequence joins TRBV10-3 and TRBJ1-2, with TRBD1 identical over 9 bases. The length of the CDR3 is 14 residues. Germline CDR1 is ENHRY and CDR2 is SYGVKD. With V trimmed by 6 bases and J by 7 bases, 9 bases remained unmatched. CDR3 region: CAIRPHTGGGGYTF. DNA of the CDR3: TGTGCCATCAGGCCCCATACAGGGGGCGGTGGCTACACCTTC.

This chain links TRBV5-1 with TRBJ2-7; maybe TRBD1 (5 bases). Germline V gene sequence: CDR1 SGHRS, CDR2 YFSETQ. Trimming stripped 1 base from V and 6 bases from J, with 11 bases between. The CDR3 covers 13 residues. CDR3 coding DNA: TGCGCCAGCAGCTTGACCAGGGCTACCGAGCAGTACTTC. Its protein product is CASSLTRATEQYF.

This sequence joins TRBV28 and TRBJ2-3; possibly TRBD2 for D (5 bases). The CDR3 contains 15 residues. The germline V gene encodes CDR1 MDHEN and CDR2 SYDVKM. The ends were cut back, 6 bases at V and 0 bases at J, with 13 bases in the middle. The CDR3 region has the DNA TGTGCCAGCAGCGCCCCGGGCGGGAGCACAGATACGCAGTATTTT. This codes for CASSAPGGSTDTQYF. The whole variable domain, filled in from reference TRBV28 and TRBJ2-3, reads DVKVTQSSRYLVKRTGEKVFLECVQDMDHENMFWYRQDPGLGLRLIYFSYDVKMKEKGDIPEGYSVSREKKERFSLILESASTNQTSMYLCASSAPGGSTDTQYFGPGTRLTVL.

Relative to its sample, this clone is medium-sized. The chain carries TRBV2 and TRBJ2-3; D remains unclear. This CDR3 is built from 13 residues. CDR1 and CDR2 (germline): SNHLY, FYNNEI. Trimming stripped 4 bases from V and 2 bases from J, with 7 bases between. The CDR3 loop is CASSVYYTDTQYF. The CDR3 bases are TGTGCCAGCAGTGTATACTACACAGATACGCAGTATTTT. The entire variable domain, with the rest obtained from reference TRBV2 and TRBJ2-3, is as follows: EPEVTQTPSHQVTQMGQEVILRCVPISNHLYFYWYRQILGQKVEFLVSFYNNEISEKSEIFDDQFSVERPDGSNFTLKIRSTKLEDSAMYFCASSVYYTDTQYFGPGTRLTVL.

The V and J genes are TRBV5-1 and TRBJ2-7, with TRBD1 matching over 7 bases. This CDR3 spans 14 amino acids. V shed 1 base, J shed 1 base, and the junction held 2 bases outside the gene matches. In germline, CDR1 is SGHRS, CDR2 YFSETQ. This CDR3 is CASSLRTGSYEQYF. The CDR3 nucleotides read TGCGCCAGCAGCTTGAGGACAGGTTCCTACGAGCAGTACTTC.

V is TRBV7-2 and J is TRBJ2-5; 8 nucleotides agree with TRBD1. The DNA end lines up better with TRBJ2-7; the J call may be wrong. Germline lookup yields CDR1 SGHTA and CDR2 FQGNSA. The CDR3 extends over 14 amino acids. The CDR3 spells CASSPTTGVGEQYF. The CDR3 coding sequence is TGTGCCAGCAGCCCAACGACAGGGGTTGGCGAGCAGTACTTC.

V is TRBV15 and J is TRBJ1-4; 9 bases line up with TRBD1. V shed 5 bases, J shed 7 bases, and the junction held 5 bases outside the gene matches. Germline loops: CDR1 LNHNV, CDR2 YYDKDF (reference sequence). CDR3 length equals 14 residues. CDR3 DNA sequence: TGTGCCACCAGCTATGGGGACAGGGCTGAAAAACTGTTTTTT. Its protein product is CATSYGDRAEKLFF. Full variable domain (outside the CDR3, taken from reference TRBV15 and TRBJ1-4): DAMVIQNPRYQVTQFGKPVTLSCSQTLNHNVMYWYQQKSSQAPKLLFHYYDKDFNNEADTPDNFQSRRPNTSFCFLDIRSPGLGDTAMYLCATSYGDRAEKLFFGSGTQLSVL.

The genes are TRBV29-1 and TRBJ2-1, with D unclear. V was cut by 2 bases and J by 7 bases, with 6 bases left in between. The CDR3 runs 11 residues. CDR1 is SQVTM and CDR2 is ANQGSEA in the germline V gene. CDR3 DNA: TGCAGCGTTGAACGGGTTAATGAGCAGTTCTTC. This gives the protein CSVERVNEQFF.

J is TRBJ2-1 and V is TRBV29-1, with 9 bases aligning to TRBD1. V shed 0 bases, J shed 9 bases, and the junction held 9 bases outside the gene matches. Looked up from germline, CDR1 is SQVTM and CDR2 is ANQGSEA. The CDR3 covers 15 residues. CDR3 sequence reads: CSVEDPGQGSGEQFF. The DNA for the CDR3 is TGCAGCGTTGAAGACCCGGGACAGGGTTCTGGTGAGCAGTTCTTC.

The rearrangement uses TRBV29-1 and TRBJ2-7; 7 bases are shared with TRBD1. Trimming at V came to 4 bases and at J to 3 bases, leaving 3 bases not matched to a gene. The CDR3 covers 12 residues. The V gene's germline CDR1 is SQVTM and CDR2 ANQGSEA. CDR3 in amino acids: CSVAGTDYEQYF. The DNA for the CDR3 is TGCAGCGTTGCTGGGACAGACTACGAGCAGTACTTC.

The chain links TRBV15 to TRBJ2-7; unclear D gene. There are 13 residues in the CDR3. CDR1 and CDR2 (germline): LNHNV, YYDKDF (reference sequence). V was clipped by 8 bases and J by 6 bases, with 17 bases between them. DNA for the CDR3: TGTGCCACCGGTGTTGAGTTCCGAGGCGAGCAGTACTTC. This encodes CATGVEFRGEQYF.

V and J are TRBV29-1 and TRBJ1-1; D gene uncertain. The CDR3 is 14 amino acids. V was shortened by 4 bases and J by 2 bases, with 14 bases between the two germline ends. Germline V gives CDR1 SQVTM, CDR2 ANQGSEA. CDR3 sequence (DNA): TGCAGCGTTGTAGTCGGGGTCACTAACACTGAAGCTTTCTTT. This sequence encodes CSVVVGVTNTEAFF.

This clone was counted only a few times. The V gene is TRBV5-4, the J gene TRBJ1-1; D gene unclear. Trimming removed 0 bases at V and 1 base at J, with 7 bases between. The CDR3 has 14 residues. CDR1 and CDR2 from the germline V gene are SGHNT and YYREEE (reference sequence). In DNA, the CDR3 is TGTGCCAGCAGCTTGGCCCGGGCGAACACTGAAGCTTTCTTT. This gives the protein CASSLARANTEAFF.

This chain connects TRBV6-6 to TRBJ1-1; no clear D. V gave up 2 bases and J gave up 4 bases, with 11 bases separating them. Germline values: CDR1 MNHNY, CDR2 SVGAGI (reference sequence). The CDR3 length is 14 residues. This chain's CDR3 is CASSYTPTLTEAFF. The CDR3, as DNA: TGTGCCAGCAGTTACACTCCGACCCTCACTGAAGCTTTCTTT.

This clone occurred a few times. The chain has TRBV2 and TRBJ2-7; tentatively, D is TRBD1 or TRBD2 (6 bases each). Germline CDR1 reads SNHLY; CDR2 reads FYNNEI. Trimming stripped 0 bases from V and 7 bases from J, with 13 bases between. There are 14 residues in the CDR3. CDR3: CASSEAGGGWEQYF. In DNA form, the CDR3 reads TGTGCCAGCAGTGAAGCGGGGGGCGGTTGGGAGCAGTACTTC.

This clone was seen a few times. CDR3 in amino acids: CSVKNPTGELFF. The CDR3 DNA follows: TGCAGCGTTAAGAACCCAACCGGGGAGCTGTTTTTT. V usage is TRBV29-1 and J usage is TRBJ2-2; D not certain. The V gene's germline CDR1 is SQVTM and CDR2 ANQGSEA. The CDR3 consists of 12 residues. The germline V and J ends were trimmed by 5 bases and 5 bases, with 9 bases remaining between them.

V usage is TRBV27 and J usage is TRBJ2-5, with 7 bases lining up with TRBD2. Germline-derived CDR1 and CDR2 are MNHEY and SMNVEV (reference sequence). The CDR3 covers 16 residues. Trimming removed 5 bases from V and 2 bases from J; junction bases left unmatched: 11. The CDR3 DNA is TGTGCCAGCAGTAGCCTTCCGGGACTACTACAAGAGACCCAGTACTTC. Translating gives CASSSLPGLLQETQYF.